Below are 20 T cell receptor beta chains sequenced from a single sample in a study of identical twins. MiXCR was run by TCRdb on the 5' RACE reads, yielding one entry per CDR3 protein. The table lists approximately 600,000 distinct CDR3 sequences, 7% to 7.5% of them singletons. This same sample was also part of a study on yellow fever vaccine responses in identical twins.

Specimen: PBMCs. The receptors here all came from a woman under 30 in good health.

The chain couples TRBV24-1 to TRBJ2-2; possible D gene TRBD1, 5 bases. CDR1 is KGHDR, CDR2 SFDVKD, per germline. The V and J ends lost 9 bases and 6 bases respectively, with 22 bases between them. This CDR3 spans 16 amino acids. CDR3: CATGDGTGARAGELFF. The CDR3 bases are TGTGCCACCGGGGATGGTACAGGAGCCAGGGCCGGGGAGCTGTTTTTT.

This sequence joins TRBV15 and TRBJ2-7; 8 bases fit TRBD2. V was pared by 5 bases and J by 4 bases, with 4 bases of the junction left unmatched. The CDR3 length is 13 residues. CDR1 LNHNV and CDR2 YYDKDF come from the germline V gene (reference sequence). CDR3 protein: CATSVGGRYEQYF. Written as DNA, the CDR3 is TGTGCCACCAGCGTTGGCGGGAGGTACGAGCAGTACTTC.

This clonotype was observed many times. This sequence joins TRBV5-1 and TRBJ2-2; D is uncertain. The CDR3 consists of 13 residues. Per germline, CDR1 SGHRS and CDR2 YFSETQ. The V end lost 3 bases, the J end lost 5 bases, and 8 bases lay between the germline ends. The CDR3 reads CASSSRRTGELFF. The CDR3 DNA reads as TGCGCCAGCAGCTCAAGAAGGACCGGGGAGCTGTTTTTT. The variable domain in full, completed from reference TRBV5-1 and TRBJ2-2, reads KAGVTQTPRYLIKTRGQQVTLSCSPISGHRSVSWYQQTPGQGLQFLFEYFSETQRNKGNFPGRFSGRQFSNSRSEMNVSTLELGDSALYLCASSSRRTGELFFGEGSRLTVL.

This clonotype was found many times. This chain joins TRBV5-1 and TRBJ1-1; 7 bases map to TRBD1. With V trimmed by 4 bases and J by 7 bases, 7 bases remained unmatched. The CDR3 extends over 13 amino acids. Germline V gives CDR1 SGHRS, CDR2 YFSETQ. CDR3 in amino acids: CASSLLGGHEAFF. The CDR3 DNA sequence: TGCGCCAGCAGCCTGCTAGGGGGCCATGAAGCTTTCTTT.

This clonotype was counted many times. The chain recombines TRBV12-3 or TRBV12-4 with TRBJ1-2; D is uncertain. V shed 7 bases and J shed 4 bases, with 13 bases lying between them. This CDR3 has 13 amino acids. The CDR3 loop is CASTPGLAYGYTF. The DNA of the CDR3 is TGTGCCAGCACCCCAGGCCTTGCCTATGGCTACACCTTC.

This clonotype was counted a few times. V and J are TRBV7-6 and TRBJ2-7, with D perhaps matching TRBD1 (6 bases). Trimming shortened V by 5 bases and J by 7 bases, and 15 bases separated the two germline ends. The length of the CDR3 is 13 residues. The germline gives CDR1 SGHVS, CDR2 FNYEAQ. The CDR3 spells CASSIERGGEQYV. CDR3 nucleotides: TGTGCCAGCAGCATCGAGCGAGGGGGAGAGCAGTACGTC.

There are many counts of this clonotype. This chain connects TRBV20-1 to TRBJ2-5; D not certain. The CDR3 consists of 18 residues. Germline CDR1 and CDR2: DFQATT and SNEGSKA (reference sequence). Trimming removed 2 bases from V and 1 base from J, with 23 bases in between. The CDR3 reads CSARPRSSKNRIQETQYF. The CDR3 nucleotides are TGCAGTGCTAGACCTCGGTCGAGTAAGAATCGAATCCAAGAGACCCAGTACTTC.

This sequence joins TRBV15 and TRBJ2-3; 7 bases are shared with TRBD1. The V gene end was trimmed by 4 bases and the J gene end by 3 bases; junction bases not matched to a gene: 7. Germline CDR1 and CDR2: LNHNV and YYDKDF (reference sequence). This CDR3 spans 15 amino acids. CDR3 nucleotide sequence: TGTGCCACCAGCAAAGGACAGGCTCAAACAGATACGCAGTATTTT. This codes for CATSKGQAQTDTQYF.

The chain has TRBV18 and TRBJ2-3; D remains unclear. The CDR3 is 13 residues long. V was clipped by 5 bases and J by 3 bases, with 9 bases between them. Germline values: CDR1 KGHSH, CDR2 LQKENI. The CDR3 coding sequence is TGTGCCAGCTCAGAGTACGGGACAGATACGCAGTATTTT. Translating it yields CASSEYGTDTQYF.

In its sample, this clonotype was seen a few times. The chain uses TRBV4-1 and TRBJ1-3, with TRBD1 as a possible D gene (5 bases). This CDR3 is 14 amino acids long. V was shortened by 6 bases and J by 0 bases, with 9 bases between the two germline ends. Germline assignment: CDR1 MGHRA and CDR2 YSYEKL. The CDR3 nucleotides read TGCGCCAGCAGACGGACACTCTCTGGAAACACCATATATTTT. The encoded protein is CASRRTLSGNTIYF.

This clonotype was recorded at least ten times. V gene TRBV3-1 combines with J gene TRBJ2-5, with 8 nucleotides matching TRBD2. Trimming cost V 2 bases and J 5 bases; bases outside gene matches: 1. The CDR3 totals 13 residues. The germline V gene encodes CDR1 LGHDT and CDR2 YNNKEL (reference sequence). CDR3 sequence (DNA): TGTGCCAGCAGCCAACCGGGGGGGGAGACCCAGTACTTC. Residues: CASSQPGGETQYF.

The chain recombines TRBV19 with TRBJ1-6; 9 bases agree with TRBD1. The CDR3 is made up of 13 amino acids. V dropped 10 bases and J dropped 6; count of bases not matched to a gene: 4. The V gene's germline CDR1 is LNHDA and CDR2 SQIVND (reference sequence). This CDR3 is CATGTGINSPLHF. In nucleotides, the CDR3 is TGTGCCACCGGGACAGGGATTAATTCACCCCTCCACTTT. Based on the CDR3 plus reference TRBV19 and TRBJ1-6, the full variable domain is DGGITQSPKYLFRKEGQNVTLSCEQNLNHDAMYWYRQDPGQGLRLIYYSQIVNDFQKGDIAEGYSVSREKKESFPLTVTSAQKNPTAFYLCATGTGINSPLHFGNGTRLTVT.

V and J are TRBV9 and TRBJ2-3, with 11 bases lining up with TRBD2. Germline CDR1 is SGDLS and CDR2 is YYNGEE. The CDR3 length is 16 residues. V lost 0 bases to trimming and J lost 3 bases; unmatched junction nucleotides: 3. CDR3 in amino acids: CASSVGGLAATDTQYF. The CDR3, as DNA: TGTGCCAGCAGCGTAGGGGGACTAGCGGCGACAGATACGCAGTATTTT.

The V and J genes are TRBV19 and TRBJ2-1; D not certain. The length of the CDR3 is 14 residues. Germline V gene data show CDR1 as LNHDA and CDR2 as SQIVND (reference sequence). The V gene lost 1 base and the J gene lost 8 bases, with 12 bases spanning the gap. DNA of the CDR3: TGTGCCAGTAGTATAGTTGCAGGTCGGGATGAGCAGTTCTTC. Translating gives CASSIVAGRDEQFF.

The rearrangement links TRBV18 to TRBJ1-1; 7 bases map to TRBD1. The V and J ends lost 5 bases and 5 bases, in that order; junction bases with no gene match: 11. This CDR3 contains 15 residues. Germline V gene lookup returns CDR1 KGHSH and CDR2 LQKENI. The CDR3: CASSSTTGEWTEAFF. In DNA form, the CDR3 reads TGTGCCAGCTCATCTACTACAGGGGAGTGGACTGAAGCTTTCTTT.

This clonotype was counted only a few times. The chain joins TRBV6-1 to TRBJ1-6, with a possible D match to TRBD1 (5 bases). V was cut by 2 bases and J by 10 bases, with 15 bases left in between. Per the germline V gene, CDR1 is MNHNS and CDR2 is SASEGT. This CDR3 has 15 residues. CDR3: CASSELRQGGSPLHF. The CDR3 nucleotides are TGTGCCAGCAGTGAATTAAGGCAGGGAGGATCACCCCTCCACTTT.

The gene calls are TRBV5-5 and TRBJ1-4, with D unresolved. The CDR3 contains 14 residues. V was shortened by 5 bases and J by 3 bases, with 11 bases between the two germline ends. The germline gives CDR1 SGHKS, CDR2 YYEKEE (reference sequence). The CDR3 spells CASSYSLANEKLFF. CDR3 bases: TGTGCCAGCAGTTACAGTCTGGCTAATGAAAAACTGTTTTTT.

This clonotype was seen a few times. The V gene is TRBV29-1, the J gene TRBJ1-1; D is ambiguous. Per the germline V gene, CDR1 is SQVTM and CDR2 is ANQGSEA. The length of the CDR3 is 12 residues. V was shortened by 7 bases and J by 4 bases, with 13 bases between the two germline ends. In nucleotides, the CDR3 is TGCAGCGGTCACGTATACAGCACTGAAGCTTTCTTT. Residues: CSGHVYSTEAFF.

V usage is TRBV6-6 and J usage is TRBJ2-7; D call uncertain. This CDR3 has 13 residues. Germline V gene data show CDR1 as MNHNY and CDR2 as SVGAGI (reference sequence). The V end was cut by 2 bases, the J end by 5 bases, with 10 bases between. The CDR3 region is CASSYPQAHEQYF. Here the CDR3 DNA reads TGTGCCAGCAGTTACCCCCAGGCCCACGAGCAGTACTTC.

The genes are TRBV12-3 or TRBV12-4 and TRBJ2-5; 8 bases agree with TRBD1. CDR3 length: 14 amino acids. Germline trimming cut 6 bases from V and 2 bases from J; bases unmatched to any gene: 5. The CDR3 region has the DNA TGTGCCAGCAGACCCGGGACAGGTCAAGAGACCCAGTACTTC. This translates into CASRPGTGQETQYF.